This section outlines one T cell receptor beta chain sequence together with its context. This entry comes from a study of blood T cell repertoires in COVID-19. Participants were placed into cohorts based on the clinical history they reported. Original processing notes: For nucleated cells, counts were estimated from reference gene primer amplification. The data were produced by immunoSEQ multiplex PCR, yet TCRdb's version contains in-frame clones alone and is incomplete. V, J and clone size are taken as reported in that table, and D and trimming were inferred from the DNA itself. The table includes 95,000 to 150,000 clones, about 83% detected once. V lost 0 bases and J 0 bases, leaving 21 bases between the germline ends. Germline CDR1 KGHSH, CDR2 LQKENI. The CDR3 has 21 residues.

The TCR sequence derives from a woman aged 30 to 39 who had recovered from COVID-19. The specimen sequenced was PBMCs or T cells enriched from blood (not recorded which). The chain recombines TRBV18 with TRBJ1-6; D remains ambiguous. The CDR3 region is CASSPPRRSGIMSSYNSPLHF. DNA for the CDR3: TGTGCCAGCTCACCACCCCGGAGGTCCGGTATTATGAGCTCCTATAATTCACCCCTCCACTTT.